The entry that follows covers one T cell receptor beta chain sequence. The antigen remains unidentified. This entry is derived from a study of cytomegalovirus exposure and HLA in healthy donors. General study results and limits: Reports credit the classifier with highly specific, highly sensitive diagnosis of cytomegalovirus status. In a later analysis, productive TCRs from donors in an Asian-associated ancestry cluster reportedly carried fewer N-insertions than the cohort mean. The authors reported that TCR beta sequences could predict HLA-A and HLA-B alleles. These predictions were accurate for most subjects in the first cohort.

Every donor was a healthy person donating bone marrow. PCR employed 60 Vbeta and 13 Jbeta primers. Some clones are missing from TCRdb's copy, which holds only in-frame ones; the method was immunoSEQ multiplex PCR. The sample includes over 150,000 clones, roughly 75% of them seen just once. Germline CDR1 SQVTM, CDR2 ANQGSEA. This CDR3 comprises 13 residues. Input material: PBMCs. The receptor was derived from a man between 18 and 35 years old in good health and CMV-seronegative. This chain links TRBV29-1 with TRBJ2-3, with 10 bases aligning to TRBD1. The CDR3 region is CAGDRGSSDTQYF. CDR3 DNA: TGCGCTGGGGACAGGGGATCGTCAGATACGCAGTATTTT.